This is a list of T cell receptor beta chains from one sample in a study of radiation and T cells in renal cell carcinoma. The data were produced by immunoSEQ multiplex PCR, yet TCRdb's version contains in-frame clones alone and is incomplete. Among around 140,000 clones listed, around four fifths were seen once. This specimen consisted of blood, obtained from a patient whose treatment included radiotherapy and nephrectomy. These receptor sequences come from a woman aged 45-65 years with renal cell carcinoma. Both conserved end residues are part of each CDR3. The order of the fields is D gene, clone size, J gene, V gene, CDR3 protein, CDR3 DNA. A D gene is named only where the DNA matches it firmly. The size of a clone is reported for some rows only, either as once, few or many, or as a class for expanded clones.

D gene: .
clone size: once
J gene: TRBJ1-2
V gene: TRBV9
CDR3 protein: CASSVASPRVSGYTF
CDR3 DNA: TGTGCCAGCAGCGTAGCCTCACCCCGGGTAAGCGGCTACACCTTC

D gene: TRBD1
clone size: .
J gene: TRBJ2-5
V gene: TRBV2
CDR3 protein: CASSGDREGLRGSQETQYF
CDR3 DNA: TGTGCCAGCAGTGGGGACAGGGAAGGGTTAAGGGGCAGCCAAGAGACCCAGTACTTC

D gene: .
clone size: .
J gene: TRBJ1-5
V gene: TRBV4-2
CDR3 protein: CASSQDGQGGQPQHF
CDR3 DNA: TGTGCCAGCAGCCAAGATGGGCAGGGTGGGCAGCCCCAGCATTTT

D gene: .
clone size: .
J gene: TRBJ2-3
V gene: TRBV5-4
CDR3 protein: CASSFQSGADTQYF
CDR3 DNA: TGTGCCAGCAGCTTTCAGTCCGGGGCAGATACGCAGTATTTT

D gene: TRBD1
clone size: .
J gene: TRBJ1-1
V gene: TRBV6-1
CDR3 protein: CASSENWTGSEAFF
CDR3 DNA: TGTGCCAGCAGTGAAAACTGGACAGGGTCTGAAGCTTTCTTT

D gene: TRBD1
clone size: .
J gene: TRBJ2-5
V gene: TRBV9
CDR3 protein: CASSRTLRQGGSETQYF
CDR3 DNA: TGTGCCAGCAGCAGGACGCTACGACAGGGTGGGTCGGAGACCCAGTACTTC

D gene: TRBD1
clone size: .
J gene: TRBJ1-3
V gene: TRBV18
CDR3 protein: CASSLTGDSGNTIYF
CDR3 DNA: TGTGCCAGCTCACTTACAGGGGACTCTGGAAACACCATATATTTT

D gene: .
clone size: .
J gene: TRBJ1-1
V gene: TRBV5-1
CDR3 protein: CASSPGSYTTEAFF
CDR3 DNA: TGCGCCAGCAGCCCCGGGTCCTACACCACTGAAGCTTTCTTT

D gene: .
clone size: few
J gene: TRBJ1-1
V gene: TRBV30
CDR3 protein: CAWMQGSSAGTEAFF
CDR3 DNA: TGTGCCTGGATGCAGGGGTCATCGGCGGGCACTGAAGCTTTCTTT

D gene: .
clone size: .
J gene: TRBJ2-7
V gene: TRBV5-6
CDR3 protein: CASSLDRSGEQYF
CDR3 DNA: TGTGCCAGCAGCTTGGACCGATCCGGCGAGCAGTACTTC

D gene: .
clone size: few
J gene: TRBJ2-1
V gene: TRBV2
CDR3 protein: CASSEALGRINEQFF
CDR3 DNA: TGTGCCAGCAGTGAAGCTCTCGGACGGATCAATGAGCAGTTCTTC

D gene: .
clone size: .
J gene: TRBJ1-1
V gene: TRBV20-1
CDR3 protein: CSGPSDTEAFF
CDR3 DNA: TGCAGTGGTCCCTCCGACACTGAAGCTTTCTTT

D gene: .
clone size: .
J gene: TRBJ2-7
V gene: TRBV7-9
CDR3 protein: CASSLVMGREQYF
CDR3 DNA: TGTGCCAGCAGCTTAGTGATGGGACGCGAGCAGTACTTC